This T cell receptor beta chain was identified during a study of blood T cell repertoires in COVID-19. Across the study: Researchers got acute and convalescent COVID-19 samples from the United States, Italy and Spain.

This CDR3 is 16 amino acids long. CDR1 and CDR2 (germline): SGHTS, YDEGEE. With 3 bases clipped from V and 4 bases from J, the junction kept 8 bases outside the gene matches. Repertoires were generated with immunoSEQ multiplex PCR, while TCRdb's copy carries only in-frame clones and drops some. The table lists approximately 250,000 clones, about 86% of them singletons. Enrollees, roughly 18 to 89 years old, lived in 24 US areas. Sequencing was carried out using PBMCs or T cells enriched from blood (not recorded which). This sequence joins TRBV5-8 and TRBJ1-1, with TRBD1 matching over 11 bases. This sequence originates from a man aged 25 to 40 with acute COVID-19. The DNA for the CDR3 is TGTGCCAGCAGCTCTCCGGGACAGGGGGACTTCACTGAAGCTTTCTTT. It encodes CASSSPGQGDFTEAFF.